Following are 3 T cell receptor beta chains from one sample sequenced in a study of shared clonotypes between healthy human individuals. The method was immunoSEQ multiplex PCR; TCRdb's version includes in-frame clones alone and lacks a portion of them. This sample has 900,000 to 1,200,000 clones, with around 82% found just once. The source material was memory CD4+ T cells from PBMCs. Documented subset: CD45RA-negative fraction. The receptors were gathered from a young man in good health. Some clones in this sample may be carry-over from other donors' samples.

This clone was picked up many times. V is TRBV9 and J is TRBJ2-3; TRBD2 aligns across 10 bases. Germline V gene sequence: CDR1 SGDLS, CDR2 YYNGEE. CDR3 length: 14 residues. V lost 4 bases to trimming and J lost 5 bases; unmatched junction nucleotides: 4. The CDR3, as DNA: TGTGCCAGCAGCACTAGCGGGAAGAAAGATACGCAGTATTTT. Translation gives CASSTSGKKDTQYF.

This clone was detected only once. The rearrangement links TRBV9 to TRBJ2-4; 10 bases align to TRBD2. From germline, CDR1 is SGDLS and CDR2 YYNGEE. V was clipped by 3 bases and J by 8 bases; unmatched bases: 8. The CDR3 has 15 amino acids. This chain's CDR3 is CASSASGRGEDIQYF. CDR3 nucleotides: TGTGCCAGCAGCGCTAGCGGGAGAGGGGAGGACATTCAGTACTTC.

The chain recombines TRBV6-6 with TRBJ2-5, with D unclear. V gave up 4 bases and J gave up 1 base, with 10 bases separating them. The CDR3 is 14 amino acids. Per germline, CDR1 MNHNY and CDR2 SVGAGI (reference sequence). CDR3 loop: CASSSVTVQETQYF. CDR3 in DNA: TGTGCCAGCAGTTCCGTGACTGTCCAAGAGACCCAGTACTTC.